The entry that follows covers one TCR beta chain sequence. The trim removed 0 bases at V and 2 bases at J, leaving 4 bases unmatched. Germline CDR1 and CDR2: SGDLS and YYNGEE. This CDR3 region has 15 residues. The data derive from a study of tissue T cells after allogeneic stem cell transplantation. TCRdb keeps only in-frame clones here, not all; method: immunoSEQ multiplex PCR. Here the sample spans approximately 9,700 clones, roughly two thirds being singletons. Comparators without hematopoietic cell transplant had other cancers, at least five gastrointestinal samples, and no known gastrointestinal disease.

The chain links TRBV9 to TRBJ2-5; the match to TRBD2 covers 7 bases. The source was tissue from the ileum, collected at autopsy. The source is a woman between 18 and 50 years old with breast cancer. CDR3 sequence reads: CASSVVSSGQETQYF. Written as DNA, the CDR3 is TGTGCCAGCAGCGTAGTGTCTAGCGGACAAGAGACCCAGTACTTC.